This T cell receptor (beta chain) was profiled in a study of shared clonotypes between healthy human individuals. The CDR3 is 17 amino acids. The V end was cut by 5 bases, the J end by 3 bases, with 22 bases between. Germline V gene data show CDR1 as MNHEY and CDR2 as SMNVEV (reference sequence). Study findings and constraints: Naive subsets tended to show greater estimated richness than memory subsets.

About this clone: Its target is unknown.

Every subset's genomic DNA went evenly onto several immunoSEQ plates. Repertoires were generated with immunoSEQ multiplex PCR, while TCRdb's copy carries only in-frame clones and drops some. The table lists 2,500,000 or so clones, 92% of them singletons. The chain joins TRBV27 to TRBJ1-2; possibly TRBD1 for D (6 bases). The sequenced sample consisted of naive CD4+ T cells from PBMCs. Subset denoted: CD45RA+ positively selected. This clonotype was obtained from a man aged 18 to 29 in good health. Some clones in this sample may be carry-over from other donors' samples. CDR3 bases: TGTGCCAGCAGTCCAAGCCTCCACAGGGTCCCTTACTATGGCTACACCTTC. Translation gives CASSPSLHRVPYYGYTF.